This T cell receptor beta chain was found in a study of T cell changes during pregnancy in multiple sclerosis. TCRdb keeps only in-frame clones here, not all; method: immunoSEQ multiplex PCR. In the table there are some 45,000 clones, approximately 91% of which are singletons. CDR3 length: 17 amino acids. Germline V gene sequence: CDR1 MGHRA, CDR2 YSYEKL. V lost 3 bases to trimming and J lost 6 bases; unmatched junction nucleotides: 11. This clone has a handful of counts. The clonotype was recovered from a female donor in good health, enrolled as a control in a pregnancy study. The chain recombines TRBV4-1 with TRBJ2-1, with 10 positions matching TRBD1. Material: CD4+ T cells from peripheral blood mononuclear cells, obtained after pregnancy. In DNA, the CDR3 is TGCGCCAGCAGCCAGGGGAGACTTGGGACAGGGGCCAATGAGCAGTTCTTC. It translates to CASSQGRLGTGANEQFF.